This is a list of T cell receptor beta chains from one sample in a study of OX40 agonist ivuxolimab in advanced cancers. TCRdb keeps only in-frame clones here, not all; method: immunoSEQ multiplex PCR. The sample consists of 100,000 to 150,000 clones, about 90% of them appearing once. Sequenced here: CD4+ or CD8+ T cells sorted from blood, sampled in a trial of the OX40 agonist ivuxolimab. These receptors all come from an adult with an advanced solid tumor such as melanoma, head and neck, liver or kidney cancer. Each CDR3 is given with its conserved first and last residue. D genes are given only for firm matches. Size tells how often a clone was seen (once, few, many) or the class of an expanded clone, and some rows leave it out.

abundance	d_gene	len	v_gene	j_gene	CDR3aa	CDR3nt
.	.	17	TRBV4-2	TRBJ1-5	CASSQDPGRDRNQPQHF	TGTGCCAGCAGCCAAGATCCGGGCAGGGATCGCAATCAGCCCCAGCATTTT
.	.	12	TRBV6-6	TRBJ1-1	CASGVVSTEAFF	TGTGCCAGCGGTGTTGTAAGCACTGAAGCTTTCTTT
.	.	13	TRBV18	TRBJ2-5	CASSPGYQETQYF	TGTGCCAGCTCACCGGGATACCAAGAGACCCAGTACTTC
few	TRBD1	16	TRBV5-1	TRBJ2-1	CASSSIPGQGVNEQFF	TGCGCCAGCAGCTCAATACCGGGACAGGGGGTAAATGAGCAGTTCTTC
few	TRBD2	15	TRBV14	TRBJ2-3	CASSPTSGGTDTQYF	TGTGCCAGCAGCCCGACTAGCGGGGGAACAGATACGCAGTATTTT
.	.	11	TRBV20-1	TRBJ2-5	CSAKNQETQYF	TGCAGTGCCAAGAACCAAGAGACCCAGTACTTC
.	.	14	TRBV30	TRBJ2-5	CAWSVLGGAETQYF	TGTGCCTGGAGTGTACTCGGGGGCGCCGAGACCCAGTACTTC
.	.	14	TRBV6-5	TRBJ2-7	CASSYSRSGYEQYF	TGTGCCAGCAGTTACTCGAGGAGCGGCTACGAGCAGTACTTC
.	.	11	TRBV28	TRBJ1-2	CASRLSRGSFF	TGTGCCAGCAGGTTATCGCGGGGGTCGTTCTTC
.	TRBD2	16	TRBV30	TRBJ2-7	CAWREISAGGSYEQYF	TGTGCCTGGAGAGAAATCTCAGCGGGAGGCTCCTACGAGCAGTACTTC